The T cell receptor (beta chain) described here comes from a study of shared clonotypes between healthy human individuals. Turning to this clone: This specimen includes other DNA sequences encoding the same CDR3.

The table came from immunoSEQ multiplex PCR; TCRdb's copy has only in-frame clones and leaves some out. In the table there are about 2.5 million clones, approximately 90% of which are singletons. The CDR3 is 14 amino acids. CDR1 and CDR2 from the germline V gene are SEHNR and FQNEAQ (reference sequence). The V end lost 2 bases, the J end lost 1 base, and 9 bases lay between the germline ends. The TCR comes from a man younger than 35 in good health. Some clones in this sample may be carry-over from other donors' samples. Source material: naive CD4+ T cells from PBMCs. Sample subset: CD45RA+ positively selected. The V and J genes are TRBV7-9 and TRBJ2-7, with D perhaps given as TRBD1 or TRBD2 (5 bases each). CDR3 bases: TGTGCCAGCAGCTTAAGGGACCTATCCTACGAGCAGTACTTC. It codes for CASSLRDLSYEQYF. The full variable domain, its missing parts supplied by reference TRBV7-9 and TRBJ2-7, is DTGVSQNPRHKITKRGQNVTFRCDPISEHNRLYWYRQTLGQGPEFLTYFQNEAQLEKSRLLSDRFSAERPKGSFSTLEIQRTEQGDSAMYLCASSLRDLSYEQYFGPGTRLTVT.